Below, 3 T cell receptor beta chains from the same sample are listed, as sequenced in a study of sequential checkpoint blockade in melanoma. The treatment was: randomized to nivolumab then ipilimumab (arm A) or the reverse (arm B). Data came from immunoSEQ multiplex PCR; TCRdb stores just in-frame clones and leaves some out. The data show 15,000 to 20,000 clones, 67% seen once. The source material was CD8+ T cells sorted from blood (inferred from file names), sampled from a patient given nivolumab and ipilimumab in sequence. The source of these receptors is a human donor with melanoma.

In its sample, this clone ranks as medium-sized (0.01 to 0.1%). The chain is built from TRBV21-1 and TRBJ2-1; the DNA was not compared with TRBD1, the D call given in the table. TRBV21-1 is a documented pseudogene. The CDR3 totals 15 residues. The CDR3 nucleotides read TGTGCCAGCAGCGCCGCCAGGGGTCCCTACAATGAGCAGTTCTTC. Its translation is CASSAARGPYNEQFF.

This clone was picked up a small number of times. This chain connects TRBV18 to TRBJ2-6; D remains ambiguous. CDR1 and CDR2 from the germline V gene are KGHSH and LQKENI. Trimming cost V 3 bases and J 0 bases, with 9 bases left between them. The CDR3 consists of 16 residues. The CDR3 sequence: CASSPPSYSGANVLTF. Written as DNA, the CDR3 is TGTGCCAGCTCACCCCCATCCTACTCTGGGGCCAACGTCCTGACTTTC. The complete variable domain, with remaining parts taken from reference TRBV18 and TRBJ2-6, reads NAGVMQNPRHLVRRRGQEARLRCSPMKGHSHVYWYRQLPEEGLKFMVYLQKENIIDESGMPKERFSAEFPKEGPSILRIQQVVRGDSAAYFCASSPPSYSGANVLTFGAGSRLTVL.

The V gene is TRBV7-2, the J gene TRBJ1-2, with 11 bases fitting TRBD1. Trimming removed 4 bases from V and 4 bases from J; junction bases left unmatched: 2. The CDR3 totals 14 residues. The germline V gene has CDR1 SGHTA and CDR2 FQGNSA. Written as DNA, the CDR3 is TGTGCCAGCAGCTCCGGGACAGGGGGCTATGGCTACACCTTC. This sequence encodes CASSSGTGGYGYTF.